The 30 T cell receptor beta chains listed next were all sequenced from one sample in a study of CD8 T cells in ankylosing spondylitis. Study-wide findings and caveats: The study identified a TCR beta motif of several highly homologous variants that appeared characteristic of ankylosing spondylitis blood.

TCRdb analysed the 5' RACE reads with MiXCR anew, one entry per CDR3 protein. Here the sample spans around 130,000 distinct CDR3 sequences, 17% being singletons. No antigens are known for them. Sequencing was carried out using blood, either unsorted or a sorted T cell fraction (not recorded which). The receptors here all came from a male donor with ankylosing spondylitis.

This sequence joins TRBV11-1 and TRBJ2-5, with 15 bases that match TRBD2. Germline values: CDR1 SGHAT, CDR2 FQDESV (reference sequence). The CDR3 has 20 amino acids. The ends lost 5 bases at V and 0 bases at J; junction bases unmatched: 13. The CDR3 DNA reads as TGTGCCAGCAGCACTCCCGGACTAGCGGGAGGGGAAAGGAACCAAGAGACCCAGTACTTC. It yields the protein CASSTPGLAGGERNQETQYF.

The gene calls are TRBV20-1 and TRBJ1-2, with D uncertain. CDR3 length: 14 residues. V lost 2 bases and J 4 bases, leaving 14 bases between the germline ends. Germline CDR1 DFQATT, CDR2 SNEGSKA (reference sequence). The CDR3 nucleotides are TGCAGTGCTAGACAAGAGGGTCGGGCCTATGGCTACACCTTC. Translating gives CSARQEGRAYGYTF.

This clonotype came up many times. J is TRBJ2-1 and V is TRBV7-8; 9 bases fit TRBD1. V was pared by 9 bases and J by 9 bases, with 12 bases of the junction left unmatched. CDR1 and CDR2 (germline): SGHVS, FQNEAQ. This CDR3 contains 14 residues. This chain's CDR3 is CASNTGGAVSEQFF. The CDR3 DNA is TGTGCCAGTAATACAGGGGGCGCGGTGTCTGAGCAGTTCTTC.

The V and J genes are TRBV7-2 and TRBJ2-5; no reliable D call. The CDR3 spans 15 residues. CDR1 is SGHTA and CDR2 is FQGNSA in the germline V gene. Trimming removed 2 bases at V and 0 bases at J, with 10 bases between. CDR3 in DNA: TGTGCCAGCAGCTTAAGGTCCTTGTACCAAGAGACCCAGTACTTC. It is translated as CASSLRSLYQETQYF.

This chain connects TRBV15 to TRBJ2-7; tentatively, D is TRBD2 (5 bases). CDR1 is LNHNV, CDR2 YYDKDF, per germline (reference sequence). The V and J ends lost 3 bases and 6 bases respectively, with 12 bases between them. This CDR3 comprises 13 residues. CDR3 region: CATSSSGLFEQYF. CDR3 DNA: TGTGCCACCAGCAGTTCGGGGTTATTCGAGCAGTACTTC. Filled out from reference TRBV15 and TRBJ2-7, the complete variable domain reads DAMVIQNPRYQVTQFGKPVTLSCSQTLNHNVMYWYQQKSSQAPKLLFHYYDKDFNNEADTPDNFQSRRPNTSFCFLDIRSPGLGDTAMYLCATSSSGLFEQYFGPGTRLTVT.

The CDR3 sequence: CASRYTSVEETQYF. The CDR3 nucleotides are TGTGCCAGCAGATATACTAGCGTTGAAGAGACCCAGTACTTC. The V call is TRBV11-2, the J call TRBJ2-5; 7 nucleotides agree with TRBD2. The CDR3 extends over 14 amino acids. Germline V gene sequence: CDR1 SGHAT, CDR2 FQNNGV. V gave up 6 bases and J gave up 3 bases; unmatched junction bases: 7.

The CDR3 region is CASSLLATGGELFF. The CDR3 DNA reads as TGTGCCAGCAGCCTACTAGCTACTGGCGGGGAGCTGTTTTTT. The gene calls are TRBV12-3 or TRBV12-4 and TRBJ2-2, with D possibly being TRBD2 (6 bases). This CDR3 spans 14 amino acids. V shed 6 bases and J shed 7 bases, with 15 bases lying between them.

The chain joins TRBV7-2 to TRBJ2-3, with 8 positions matching TRBD2. CDR1 is SGHTA, CDR2 FQGNSA, per germline. There are 16 residues in the CDR3. Germline trimming cut 2 bases from V and 0 bases from J; bases unmatched to any gene: 4. DNA of the CDR3: TGTGCCAGCAGCTTATGGAGCGGGGGAAGCACAGATACGCAGTATTTT. Translation: CASSLWSGGSTDTQYF.

This clonotype showed up just a few times. The gene calls are TRBV9 and TRBJ2-1, with 7 bases lining up with TRBD1. CDR3 size: 15 residues. With V trimmed by 3 bases and J by 7 bases, 10 bases remained unmatched. Per the germline V gene, CDR1 is SGDLS and CDR2 is YYNGEE. CDR3: CASSGDSFLANEQFF. The CDR3 region has the DNA TGTGCCAGCAGCGGGGACAGCTTTTTGGCAAATGAGCAGTTCTTC.

V and J are TRBV10-3 and TRBJ1-1; D not certain. V was pared by 3 bases and J by 0 bases, with 11 bases between. CDR1 and CDR2 (germline): ENHRY, SYGVKD. This CDR3 region has 15 residues. The CDR3 region is CAISEGRHLNTEAFF. Here the CDR3 DNA reads TGTGCCATCAGTGAAGGTAGACACTTGAACACTGAAGCTTTCTTT.

This clonotype was observed many times. The rearrangement uses TRBV29-1 and TRBJ2-1, with 14 positions matching TRBD2. V was pared by 2 bases and J by 9 bases, with 3 bases of the junction left unmatched. Looked up from germline, CDR1 is SQVTM and CDR2 is ANQGSEA. The CDR3 is made up of 14 amino acids. Here the CDR3 reads CSVERGLAGAEQFF. In nucleotides, the CDR3 is TGCAGCGTTGAACGGGGACTAGCGGGAGCTGAGCAGTTCTTC.

The chain carries TRBV19 and TRBJ2-7; 11 bases are a match to TRBD1. Per the germline V gene, CDR1 is LNHDA and CDR2 is SQIVND (reference sequence). The junction had 12 bases not matched to a gene; V was cut back by 5 bases and J by 9 bases. The CDR3 is made up of 15 amino acids. The CDR3 loop is CASSLTGTGGPGQYF. Here the CDR3 DNA reads TGTGCCAGTAGTCTCACCGGGACAGGGGGGCCCGGGCAGTACTTC. Complete variable domain (other parts from reference TRBV19 and TRBJ2-7): DGGITQSPKYLFRKEGQNVTLSCEQNLNHDAMYWYRQDPGQGLRLIYYSQIVNDFQKGDIAEGYSVSREKKESFPLTVTSAQKNPTAFYLCASSLTGTGGPGQYFGPGTRLTVT.

The genes are TRBV11-2 and TRBJ2-5; D remains unclear. The CDR3 has 15 residues. Per the germline V gene, CDR1 is SGHAT and CDR2 is FQNNGV. Trimming stripped 4 bases from V and 0 bases from J, with 12 bases between. Here the CDR3 reads CASSSIDGNQETQYF. CDR3 in DNA: TGTGCCAGCAGCTCAATCGACGGAAACCAAGAGACCCAGTACTTC.

This clonotype was counted a single time. This could be a read error, since a much larger clone is one nucleotide away. This chain connects TRBV10-3 to TRBJ2-7, with 7 bases matching TRBD2. CDR1 and CDR2 from the germline V gene are ENHRY and SYGVKD. The CDR3 sequence is 14 residues long. V dropped 6 bases and J dropped 1; count of bases not matched to a gene: 6. The CDR3 reads CAIRTGGGSYEQYF. The DNA of the CDR3 is TGTGCCATCAGGACGGGGGGAGGGTCCTACGAGCAGTACTTC.

The chain couples TRBV12-3 or TRBV12-4 to TRBJ2-2; D unclear. The CDR3 is made up of 11 amino acids. The ends were cut back, 7 bases at V and 8 bases at J, with 8 bases in the middle. In nucleotides, the CDR3 is TGTGCCAGCACAACTACTGGGGAGCTGTTTTTT. Protein: CASTTTGELFF.

The chain couples TRBV4-1 to TRBJ1-2; a weak D match, TRBD1 (5 bases). CDR3 length: 11 residues. Per germline, CDR1 MGHRA and CDR2 YSYEKL. The germline V and J ends were trimmed by 1 base and 8 bases, with 5 bases remaining between them. CDR3 protein: CASSQGGGYTF. In nucleotides, the CDR3 is TGCGCCAGCAGCCAAGGGGGGGGCTACACCTTC.

V and J are TRBV11-2 and TRBJ2-3, with unresolved D. Germline lookup yields CDR1 SGHAT and CDR2 FQNNGV. The CDR3 length is 15 residues. V lost 7 bases and J 1 base, leaving 15 bases between the germline ends. The CDR3 here is CASIELGFGTDTQYF. The CDR3 DNA is TGTGCCAGCATCGAGCTAGGGTTTGGCACAGATACGCAGTATTTT.

This clonotype has more than one count but fewer than ten. This chain links TRBV14 with TRBJ2-5; TRBD1 is a possible D gene (7 bases). Trimming removed 5 bases from V and 5 bases from J, with 12 bases in between. Germline CDR1 is SGHDN and CDR2 is FVKESK. The CDR3 totals 13 residues. CDR3 residues: CASSTTGTETQYF. The CDR3 nucleotides are TGTGCCAGCAGCACGACAGGGACTGAGACCCAGTACTTC.

V is TRBV5-4 and J is TRBJ2-3; D tentatively fits TRBD1 or TRBD2 (6 bases each). Trimming removed 5 bases from V and 2 bases from J, with 18 bases in between. Germline V lookup: CDR1 SGHNT, CDR2 YYREEE (reference sequence). The CDR3 length is 16 residues. The CDR3 region is CASRVWGARNTDTQYF. CDR3 DNA: TGTGCCAGCAGAGTTTGGGGGGCGAGGAACACAGATACGCAGTATTTT.

This clonotype was seen a handful of times. The J gene is TRBJ1-1, the V gene TRBV15; 8 bases align to TRBD1. J lost 8 bases, V lost 5 bases, and 4 bases had no gene match. The germline V gene encodes CDR1 LNHNV and CDR2 YYDKDF (reference sequence). The CDR3 sequence is 12 residues long. In nucleotides, the CDR3 is TGTGCCACCAGCCAGGACAGGGTCGAAGCTTTCTTT. Amino acid sequence: CATSQDRVEAFF.

This clonotype was picked up a small number of times. The chain uses TRBV20-1 and TRBJ1-5, with no clear D. The CDR3 runs to 15 residues. The V and J ends lost 6 bases and 5 bases respectively, with 20 bases between them. Germline V gene sequence: CDR1 DFQATT, CDR2 SNEGSKA (reference sequence). The CDR3 DNA sequence: TGCAGTGCCCGGGCGAATGGGAGGTTCGATCAGCCCCAGCATTTT. This sequence encodes CSARANGRFDQPQHF.

There are a few counts of this clonotype. The genes are TRBV28 and TRBJ1-1; 7 nucleotides match TRBD1. The CDR3 spans 14 residues. V was pared by 6 bases and J by 3 bases, with 7 bases of the junction left unmatched. Per the germline V gene, CDR1 is MDHEN and CDR2 is SYDVKM. This chain's CDR3 is CASSLGTGDTEAFF. CDR3 sequence (DNA): TGTGCCAGCAGCTTAGGCACAGGGGACACTGAAGCTTTCTTT.

This chain joins TRBV2 and TRBJ1-5; D perhaps matches TRBD1 (6 bases). V lost 2 bases to trimming and J lost 7 bases, with 12 bases between them. The CDR3 covers 14 residues. Germline V gene data show CDR1 as SNHLY and CDR2 as FYNNEI. The CDR3 reads CASSEYGTTQPQHF. The CDR3 DNA follows: TGTGCCAGCAGTGAATACGGGACAACACAGCCCCAGCATTTT.

This clonotype was recorded at least ten times. This chain connects TRBV5-1 to TRBJ2-1; TRBD1 might be the D (6 bases). Between the trimmed V and J ends, which lost 4 bases and 2 bases, there was a span of 16 bases. Per the germline V gene, CDR1 is SGHRS and CDR2 is YFSETQ. The CDR3 contains 16 residues. In nucleotides, the CDR3 is TGCGCCAGCAGCGAGGGGGACGTGATTGCCTACAATGAGCAGTTCTTC. Its protein product is CASSEGDVIAYNEQFF.

The chain uses TRBV6-2 or TRBV6-3 and TRBJ2-7, with D uncertain. V was pared by 7 bases and J by 2 bases, with 12 bases between. CDR1 is MNHEY, CDR2 SVGEGT, per germline. CDR3 length: 13 residues. CDR3 in DNA: TGTGCCAGCACCGGGCCCACAGCCTACGAGCAGTACTTC. Translated, it gives CASTGPTAYEQYF.

This clonotype has at least ten counts. V is TRBV29-1 and J is TRBJ2-3; tentative D call: TRBD2 (7 bases). Germline loops: CDR1 SQVTM, CDR2 ANQGSEA. The CDR3 covers 15 residues. Trimming shortened V by 1 base and J by 1 base, and 12 bases separated the two germline ends. CDR3 nucleotide sequence: TGCAGCGTTGAAGGGGGGGAGGGGGGCACAGATACGCAGTATTTT. It encodes CSVEGGEGGTDTQYF.

V is TRBV29-1 and J is TRBJ2-1, with 10 bases aligning to TRBD1. Per germline, CDR1 SQVTM and CDR2 ANQGSEA. The CDR3 has 14 amino acids. The junction had 8 bases not matched to a gene; V was cut back by 3 bases and J by 9 bases. The CDR3 DNA reads TGCAGCGTTGATCCGGGACAGGGGACCCCTGAGCAGTTCTTC. Protein sequence: CSVDPGQGTPEQFF.

This clonotype was observed a few times. The DNA of the CDR3 is TGCAGTGCTAAAACCACTGAAGCTTTCTTT. This codes for CSAKTTEAFF. V usage is TRBV20-1 and J usage is TRBJ1-1; D is ambiguous. The CDR3 covers 10 residues. V was trimmed by 4 bases and J by 4 bases, leaving 4 bases between them. CDR1 is DFQATT, CDR2 SNEGSKA, per germline (reference sequence).

CDR3 sequence: CASSYRLAATYEQYF. Here the CDR3 DNA reads TGTGCCAGTAGTTACAGACTAGCGGCCACCTACGAGCAGTACTTC. The J gene is TRBJ2-7, the V gene TRBV19, with 9 bases fitting TRBD2. Germline V lookup: CDR1 LNHDA, CDR2 SQIVND (reference sequence). CDR3 length: 15 residues. Trimming cost V 5 bases and J 2 bases; bases outside gene matches: 7.

The V gene is TRBV7-9, the J gene TRBJ1-6, with TRBD1 matching over 8 bases. In germline, CDR1 is SEHNR, CDR2 FQNEAQ (reference sequence). This CDR3 region has 16 residues. Trimming removed 5 bases from V and 4 bases from J; junction bases left unmatched: 7. Here the CDR3 reads CASSPTGAYYNSPLHF. CDR3 bases: TGTGCCAGCAGCCCGACAGGGGCCTATTATAATTCACCCCTCCACTTT.